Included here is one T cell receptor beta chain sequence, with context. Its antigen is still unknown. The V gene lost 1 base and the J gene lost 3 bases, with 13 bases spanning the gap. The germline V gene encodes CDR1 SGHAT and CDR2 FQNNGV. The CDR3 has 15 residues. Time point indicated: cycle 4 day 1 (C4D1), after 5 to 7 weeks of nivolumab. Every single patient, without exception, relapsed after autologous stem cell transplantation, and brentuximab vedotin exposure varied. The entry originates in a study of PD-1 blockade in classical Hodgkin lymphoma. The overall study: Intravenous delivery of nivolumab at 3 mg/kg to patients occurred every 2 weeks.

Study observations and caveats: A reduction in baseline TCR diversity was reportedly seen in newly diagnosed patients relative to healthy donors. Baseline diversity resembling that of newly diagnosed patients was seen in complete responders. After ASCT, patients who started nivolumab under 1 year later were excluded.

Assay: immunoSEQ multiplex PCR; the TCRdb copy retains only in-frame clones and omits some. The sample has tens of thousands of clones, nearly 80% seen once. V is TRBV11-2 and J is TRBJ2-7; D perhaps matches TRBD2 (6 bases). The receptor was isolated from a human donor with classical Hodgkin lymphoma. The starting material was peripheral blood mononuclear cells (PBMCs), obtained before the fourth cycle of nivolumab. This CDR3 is CASSLGPAGRYEQYF. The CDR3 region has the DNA TGTGCCAGCAGCTTAGGCCCCGCGGGGCGCTACGAGCAGTACTTC.